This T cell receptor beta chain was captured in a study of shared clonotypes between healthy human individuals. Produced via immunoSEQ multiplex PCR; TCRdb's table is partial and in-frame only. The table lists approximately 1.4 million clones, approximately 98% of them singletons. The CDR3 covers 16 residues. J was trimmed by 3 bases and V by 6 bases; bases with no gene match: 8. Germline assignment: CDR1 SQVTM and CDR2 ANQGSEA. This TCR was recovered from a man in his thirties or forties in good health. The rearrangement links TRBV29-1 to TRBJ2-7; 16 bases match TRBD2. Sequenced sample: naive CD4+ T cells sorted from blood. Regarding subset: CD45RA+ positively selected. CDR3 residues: CSVTGTSGRGLYEQYF. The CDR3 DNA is TGCAGCGTCACCGGGACTAGCGGGAGGGGTCTCTACGAGCAGTACTTC.